This T cell receptor beta chain is drawn from a study of blood T cell repertoires in COVID-19. Overall study: The study drew acute and convalescent COVID-19 samples from the United States, Italy and Spain. PBMCs, B-cell-depleted T cells, or T cells were the source of the cDNA or gDNA that made up the material.

Trimming stripped 5 bases from V and 7 bases from J, with 18 bases between. This CDR3 comprises 14 residues. Germline V gene sequence: CDR1 SGHRS, CDR2 YFSETQ. Study processing details: Amplification from reference gene primers served as the basis for estimated nucleated cell counts. TCRdb's table, derived via immunoSEQ multiplex PCR, lists solely in-frame clones and lacks some. V, J and clone size are those of that table, while D and trimming were read from the DNA. This table has about 46,000 clones, roughly 90% appearing once. The specimen sequenced was peripheral blood. This TCR derives from a man aged 55 to 70 with acute or convalescent COVID-19. The rearrangement joins TRBV5-1 to TRBJ1-2, with D possibly matching TRBD1 (6 bases). The CDR3 DNA is TGCGCCAGCAGTGTCCGGGCGGGGGGCCCTGGCTACACCTTC. Protein: CASSVRAGGPGYTF.